These T cell receptor beta chains were read from a single sample in a study of OX40 agonist ivuxolimab in advanced cancers. Using immunoSEQ multiplex PCR, the repertoire was profiled, and TCRdb retains in-frame clones only, with some absent. Of around 67,000 clones listed, about 80% are singletons. Specimen: CD4+ or CD8+ T cells sorted from blood, collected in a trial of the OX40 agonist ivuxolimab. All receptors come from an adult with an advanced solid tumor such as melanoma, head and neck, liver or kidney cancer. CDR3s include the opening cysteine and the closing phenylalanine or tryptophan. The order of the fields is clone size, D gene, J gene, V gene, CDR3 protein, CDR3 DNA. A D gene is named only where the DNA matches it firmly. Rows may omit the clone size; those that give it use once, few, many or a size class.

clone size: few
D gene: -
J gene: TRBJ1-2
V gene: TRBV4-2
CDR3 protein: CASSQGEGRYTF
CDR3 DNA: TGTGCCAGCAGCCAAGGGGAGGGACGCTACACCTTC

clone size: -
D gene: -
J gene: TRBJ2-6
V gene: TRBV6-1
CDR3 protein: CASRDHSGANVLTF
CDR3 DNA: TGTGCCAGCAGAGATCACTCTGGGGCCAACGTCCTGACTTTC

clone size: -
D gene: -
J gene: TRBJ2-4
V gene: TRBV15
CDR3 protein: CATSTRGPPVAKNIQYF
CDR3 DNA: TGTGCCACCAGCACCCGGGGACCACCGGTAGCCAAAAACATTCAGTACTTC

clone size: -
D gene: -
J gene: TRBJ1-2
V gene: TRBV6-4
CDR3 protein: CARHRSKRNAYGYTF
CDR3 DNA: TGTGCCAGACACCGCTCAAAACGGAACGCATATGGCTACACCTTC

clone size: -
D gene: -
J gene: TRBJ1-2
V gene: TRBV7-9
CDR3 protein: CASSPTAPAMGYTF
CDR3 DNA: TGTGCCAGCAGCCCGACAGCTCCCGCTATGGGCTACACCTTC

clone size: -
D gene: -
J gene: TRBJ1-2
V gene: TRBV5-1
CDR3 protein: CASSLDGGNYGYTF
CDR3 DNA: TGCGCCAGCAGCTTGGATGGGGGAAACTATGGCTATACCTTC

clone size: few
D gene: -
J gene: TRBJ2-4
V gene: TRBV14
CDR3 protein: CASSQVNIQYF
CDR3 DNA: TGTGCCAGCAGCCAAGTGAACATTCAGTACTTC

clone size: few
D gene: -
J gene: TRBJ1-1
V gene: TRBV28
CDR3 protein: CASSLSRRNEAFF
CDR3 DNA: TGTGCCAGCAGTTTATCCCGACGGAATGAAGCTTTCTTT

clone size: -
D gene: -
J gene: TRBJ1-5
V gene: TRBV7-2
CDR3 protein: CASSSQVGRRNQPQHF
CDR3 DNA: TGTGCCAGCAGCTCCCAGGTGGGGAGACGCAATCAGCCCCAGCATTTT

clone size: -
D gene: -
J gene: TRBJ1-1
V gene: TRBV19
CDR3 protein: CASSVYIPNTEAFF
CDR3 DNA: TGTGCCAGTAGTGTTTACATCCCGAACACTGAAGCTTTCTTT

clone size: -
D gene: TRBD1
J gene: TRBJ2-7
V gene: TRBV9
CDR3 protein: CASSVGGGEELQYF
CDR3 DNA: TGTGCCAGCAGCGTAGGAGGGGGCGAGGAGCTTCAGTACTTC

clone size: -
D gene: TRBD1
J gene: TRBJ1-2
V gene: TRBV30
CDR3 protein: CAWSGQGEGYTF
CDR3 DNA: TGTGCCTGGAGTGGACAGGGGGAAGGCTACACCTTC

clone size: once
D gene: -
J gene: TRBJ1-3
V gene: TRBV30
CDR3 protein: CAWSVAGNSGNTIYF
CDR3 DNA: TGTGCCTGGAGTGTAGCCGGGAACTCTGGAAACACCATATATTTT

clone size: -
D gene: -
J gene: TRBJ2-5
V gene: TRBV7-6
CDR3 protein: CASSLMPLPQETQYF
CDR3 DNA: TGTGCCAGCAGCTTAATGCCACTCCCCCAAGAGACCCAGTACTTC

clone size: -
D gene: -
J gene: TRBJ1-6
V gene: TRBV6-5
CDR3 protein: CASSKHIFNSPLHF
CDR3 DNA: TGTGCCAGCAGTAAACACATTTTTAATTCACCCCTCCACTTT

clone size: -
D gene: -
J gene: TRBJ2-7
V gene: TRBV28
CDR3 protein: CASKSSYEQYF
CDR3 DNA: TGTGCCAGCAAGTCTTCCTACGAGCAGTACTTC

clone size: -
D gene: -
J gene: TRBJ2-1
V gene: TRBV19
CDR3 protein: CASSIPGRGINEQFF
CDR3 DNA: TGTGCCAGTAGTATCCCGGGGAGGGGGATCAATGAGCAGTTCTTC

clone size: -
D gene: -
J gene: TRBJ2-1
V gene: TRBV5-1
CDR3 protein: CASSLGGDPYNEQFF
CDR3 DNA: TGCGCCAGCAGCTTGGGGGGAGACCCCTACAATGAGCAGTTCTTC

clone size: -
D gene: -
J gene: TRBJ1-2
V gene: TRBV5-5
CDR3 protein: CASSLTDQYGYTF
CDR3 DNA: TGTGCCAGCAGCTTGACCGATCAGTATGGCTACACCTTC

clone size: -
D gene: -
J gene: TRBJ2-3
V gene: TRBV7-2
CDR3 protein: CASSLSGPDTQYF
CDR3 DNA: TGTGCCAGCAGCTTATCAGGGCCGGATACGCAGTATTTT

clone size: -
D gene: -
J gene: TRBJ1-6
V gene: TRBV5-8
CDR3 protein: CASSFGGAPSPLHF
CDR3 DNA: TGTGCCAGCAGCTTCGGAGGGGCCCCCTCCCCCCTCCACTTT

clone size: -
D gene: -
J gene: TRBJ2-3
V gene: TRBV5-1
CDR3 protein: CASSLAPVGTDTQYF
CDR3 DNA: TGCGCCAGCAGCTTGGCCCCAGTTGGCACAGATACGCAGTATTTT

clone size: -
D gene: -
J gene: TRBJ2-1
V gene: TRBV19
CDR3 protein: CASSTGEAGGQFF
CDR3 DNA: TGTGCCAGTAGTACGGGTGAGGCAGGCGGGCAGTTCTTC

clone size: -
D gene: -
J gene: TRBJ1-2
V gene: TRBV25-1
CDR3 protein: CASQGGSDYTF
CDR3 DNA: TGTGCCAGCCAGGGAGGAAGTGACTACACCTTC

clone size: -
D gene: TRBD1
J gene: TRBJ1-2
V gene: TRBV7-8
CDR3 protein: CASSGGTGRSGYTF
CDR3 DNA: TGTGCCAGCAGCGGGGGGACAGGGAGGAGTGGCTACACCTTC

clone size: few
D gene: -
J gene: TRBJ1-6
V gene: TRBV19
CDR3 protein: CASSMGDGYSPLHF
CDR3 DNA: TGTGCCAGTAGTATGGGGGACGGATACTCACCCCTCCACTTT

clone size: -
D gene: -
J gene: TRBJ1-1
V gene: TRBV10-2
CDR3 protein: CAISGFGNTEAFF
CDR3 DNA: TGCGCCATCTCAGGGTTCGGGAACACTGAAGCTTTCTTT

clone size: -
D gene: TRBD1
J gene: TRBJ2-1
V gene: TRBV18
CDR3 protein: CASSRVTGGSYNEQFF
CDR3 DNA: TGTGCCAGCTCACGGGTGACAGGGGGTTCGTACAATGAGCAGTTCTTC

clone size: -
D gene: TRBD1
J gene: TRBJ1-4
V gene: TRBV5-4
CDR3 protein: CASSPQTGQGNEKLFF
CDR3 DNA: TGTGCCAGCAGCCCCCAGACAGGGCAGGGTAATGAAAAACTGTTTTTT

clone size: -
D gene: -
J gene: TRBJ2-3
V gene: TRBV9
CDR3 protein: CASSVDGRTVDTQYF
CDR3 DNA: TGTGCCAGCAGCGTAGACGGGCGTACCGTAGATACGCAGTATTTT

clone size: once
D gene: TRBD1
J gene: TRBJ2-3
V gene: TRBV4-1
CDR3 protein: CASSRQGRDTQYF
CDR3 DNA: TGCGCCAGCAGCCGACAGGGACGGGATACGCAGTATTTT

clone size: -
D gene: -
J gene: TRBJ2-7
V gene: TRBV7-2
CDR3 protein: CASSLAPRDIHEQYF
CDR3 DNA: TGTGCCAGCAGCTTAGCTCCAAGGGACATCCACGAGCAGTACTTC

clone size: -
D gene: -
J gene: TRBJ2-3
V gene: TRBV5-6
CDR3 protein: CASSLGQLRFDTQYF
CDR3 DNA: TGTGCCAGCAGCTTGGGACAGTTAAGATTTGATACGCAGTATTTT

clone size: medium-sized
D gene: -
J gene: TRBJ1-5
V gene: TRBV19
CDR3 protein: CASTTRGPQPQHF
CDR3 DNA: TGTGCCAGTACGACAAGGGGCCCTCAGCCCCAGCATTTT

clone size: -
D gene: TRBD1
J gene: TRBJ2-4
V gene: TRBV4-1
CDR3 protein: CASSQDRDSLAKNIQYF
CDR3 DNA: TGCGCCAGCAGCCAAGATAGGGACAGCTTAGCCAAAAACATTCAGTACTTC

clone size: few
D gene: -
J gene: TRBJ1-5
V gene: TRBV30
CDR3 protein: CAWSGGVGQPQHF
CDR3 DNA: TGTGCCTGGAGTGGGGGGGTTGGGCAGCCCCAGCATTTT

clone size: -
D gene: TRBD1
J gene: TRBJ2-7
V gene: TRBV19
CDR3 protein: CATIDRDRDHEQYF
CDR3 DNA: TGTGCCACTATAGACCGGGACAGGGACCACGAGCAGTACTTC

clone size: -
D gene: -
J gene: TRBJ1-2
V gene: TRBV9
CDR3 protein: CASSVDLNYGYTF
CDR3 DNA: TGTGCCAGCAGCGTGGACCTTAACTATGGCTACACCTTC

clone size: -
D gene: -
J gene: TRBJ2-3
V gene: TRBV6-5
CDR3 protein: CASKRGASWADTQYF
CDR3 DNA: TGTGCCAGCAAGAGGGGGGCTAGCTGGGCAGATACGCAGTATTTT

clone size: -
D gene: TRBD1
J gene: TRBJ2-1
V gene: TRBV4-2
CDR3 protein: CASSQDPQGVYNEQFF
CDR3 DNA: TGTGCCAGCAGCCAAGACCCGCAGGGGGTTTACAATGAGCAGTTCTTC

clone size: -
D gene: -
J gene: TRBJ2-7
V gene: TRBV5-6
CDR3 protein: CASSQLQGHEQYF
CDR3 DNA: TGTGCCAGCAGTCAGCTCCAGGGGCACGAGCAGTACTTC

clone size: few
D gene: -
J gene: TRBJ1-1
V gene: TRBV7-9
CDR3 protein: CASSQQVTEAFF
CDR3 DNA: TGTGCCAGCAGCCAGCAGGTGACTGAAGCTTTCTTT

clone size: -
D gene: TRBD1
J gene: TRBJ1-6
V gene: TRBV29-1
CDR3 protein: CSPGTGRVYYSPLHF
CDR3 DNA: TGCAGCCCTGGGACAGGGAGAGTTTATTATTCACCCCTCCACTTT

clone size: once
D gene: TRBD1
J gene: TRBJ2-1
V gene: TRBV7-9
CDR3 protein: CASSSPGQHNEQFF
CDR3 DNA: TGTGCCAGCAGCTCGCCGGGACAGCACAATGAGCAGTTCTTC

clone size: -
D gene: TRBD1
J gene: TRBJ1-1
V gene: TRBV11-1
CDR3 protein: CASRPTGVNTEAFF
CDR3 DNA: TGTGCCAGCAGACCTACAGGGGTAAACACTGAAGCTTTCTTT

clone size: -
D gene: TRBD1
J gene: TRBJ2-7
V gene: TRBV29-1
CDR3 protein: CSVPGTGKNEQYF
CDR3 DNA: TGCAGCGTCCCCGGGACAGGGAAAAACGAGCAGTACTTC

clone size: -
D gene: -
J gene: TRBJ1-1
V gene: TRBV5-1
CDR3 protein: CASSWTDPNTEAFF
CDR3 DNA: TGCGCCAGCAGCTGGACAGACCCGAACACTGAAGCTTTCTTT

clone size: -
D gene: -
J gene: TRBJ1-1
V gene: TRBV6-1
CDR3 protein: CASSFPGMNTEAFF
CDR3 DNA: TGTGCCAGCAGTTTTCCGGGGATGAACACTGAAGCTTTCTTT

clone size: -
D gene: -
J gene: TRBJ2-6
V gene: TRBV30
CDR3 protein: CAWSGGANVLTF
CDR3 DNA: TGTGCCTGGAGCGGCGGGGCCAACGTCCTGACTTTC

clone size: -
D gene: TRBD2
J gene: TRBJ2-1
V gene: TRBV5-1
CDR3 protein: CASSPRPAGGPPSPYNEQFF
CDR3 DNA: TGCGCCAGCAGCCCCCGCCCAGCGGGGGGCCCCCCGTCGCCCTACAATGAGCAGTTCTTC

clone size: -
D gene: -
J gene: TRBJ2-5
V gene: TRBV5-1
CDR3 protein: CASSLRAYGETQYF
CDR3 DNA: TGCGCCAGCAGCCTCCGGGCCTACGGGGAGACCCAGTACTTC

clone size: -
D gene: TRBD1
J gene: TRBJ1-4
V gene: TRBV29-1
CDR3 protein: CSVDVTGDEKLFF
CDR3 DNA: TGCAGCGTTGATGTCACAGGGGACGAAAAACTGTTTTTT

clone size: -
D gene: TRBD1
J gene: TRBJ1-1
V gene: TRBV18
CDR3 protein: CASSPPDRATEAFF
CDR3 DNA: TGTGCCAGCTCACCGCCAGACAGGGCCACTGAAGCTTTCTTT

clone size: few
D gene: -
J gene: TRBJ1-5
V gene: TRBV7-2
CDR3 protein: CASSPRVSSNQPQHF
CDR3 DNA: TGTGCCAGCAGTCCCAGGGTTTCGAGCAATCAGCCCCAGCATTTT

clone size: once
D gene: TRBD2
J gene: TRBJ2-7
V gene: TRBV5-3
CDR3 protein: CARSLRTSKYEQYF
CDR3 DNA: TGTGCCAGAAGCTTGAGGACTAGCAAGTACGAGCAGTACTTC

clone size: -
D gene: -
J gene: TRBJ1-4
V gene: TRBV25-1
CDR3 protein: CASREDGQPNEKLFF
CDR3 DNA: TGTGCCAGCCGAGAGGACGGACAGCCGAATGAAAAACTGTTTTTT

clone size: -
D gene: -
J gene: TRBJ1-5
V gene: TRBV12-2
CDR3 protein: CASSPWGGEPQHF
CDR3 DNA: TGTGCCAGCAGCCCTTGGGGGGGGGAGCCCCAGCATTTT

clone size: -
D gene: -
J gene: TRBJ2-7
V gene: TRBV7-6
CDR3 protein: CASSLSRDEQYF
CDR3 DNA: TGTGCCAGCAGCTTATCCCGCGACGAGCAGTACTTC

clone size: -
D gene: TRBD1
J gene: TRBJ1-2
V gene: TRBV19
CDR3 protein: CASSISGQGIYGYTF
CDR3 DNA: TGTGCCAGTAGTATTTCGGGACAGGGGATCTATGGCTACACCTTC

clone size: -
D gene: -
J gene: TRBJ1-4
V gene: TRBV19
CDR3 protein: CASSRSLLEKLFF
CDR3 DNA: TGTGCCAGTAGTCGATCACTCCTCGAAAAACTGTTTTTT